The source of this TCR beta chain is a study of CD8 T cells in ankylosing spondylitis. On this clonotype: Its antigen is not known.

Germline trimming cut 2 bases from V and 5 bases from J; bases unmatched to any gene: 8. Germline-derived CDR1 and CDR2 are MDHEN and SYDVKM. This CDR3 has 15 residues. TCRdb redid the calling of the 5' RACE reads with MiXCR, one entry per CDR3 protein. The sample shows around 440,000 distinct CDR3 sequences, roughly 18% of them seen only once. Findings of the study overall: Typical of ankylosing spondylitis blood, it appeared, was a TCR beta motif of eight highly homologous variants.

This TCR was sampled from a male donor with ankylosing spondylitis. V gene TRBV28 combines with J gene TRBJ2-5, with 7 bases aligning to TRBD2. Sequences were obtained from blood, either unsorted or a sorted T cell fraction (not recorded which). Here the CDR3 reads CASSLGGGPRETQYF. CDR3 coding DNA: TGTGCCAGCAGTTTAGGGGGAGGGCCGCGGGAGACCCAGTACTTC.